This is a list of T cell receptor beta chains from one sample in a study of human T cells and chemical hapten exposure. TCRdb passed the RACE reads through MiXCR, listing each CDR3 protein once. Of 25,000 to 35,000 distinct CDR3 sequences detected, about 7.2% appear once; the ten largest clones hold roughly 9.2%. Sequences were obtained from whole blood. The receptors come from a human donor in good health. Some clones in this sample may be carry-over from other donors' samples. CDR3s include the opening cysteine and the closing phenylalanine or tryptophan. The order of the fields is V gene, D gene, CDR3 length, clone size, J gene, CDR3 DNA, CDR3 protein. The D gene is left open where the match is weak. Clone size is not always given. Where it is, it says once, few, many or a class for expanded clones.

v_call: TRBV20-1
d_call: TRBD1
cdr3_length: 14
clone_size: many
j_call: TRBJ1-1
cdr3_nt: TGCAGTGCTTCCGGACAGGGGGAGAACACTGAAGCTTTCTTT
cdr3_aa: CSASGQGENTEAFF

v_call: TRBV4-3
d_call: TRBD2
cdr3_length: 23
clone_size: -
j_call: TRBJ2-7
cdr3_nt: TGCGCCAGCAGCAAAAAATCCCTTTGGGACTACCAAAGCGAATTAATAGCCTCCTACGAGCAGTACTTC
cdr3_aa: CASSKKSLWDYQSELIASYEQYF

v_call: TRBV12-3/TRBV12-4
d_call: TRBD1
cdr3_length: 14
clone_size: few
j_call: TRBJ1-1
cdr3_nt: TGTGCCAGCAGTTTCACAGGGGGTAGCACTGAAGCTTTCTTT
cdr3_aa: CASSFTGGSTEAFF

v_call: TRBV7-9
d_call: -
cdr3_length: 13
clone_size: few
j_call: TRBJ2-5
cdr3_nt: TGTGCCAGCAGCCCCGATGGTGTCGGGACCCAGTACTTC
cdr3_aa: CASSPDGVGTQYF

v_call: TRBV4-1
d_call: -
cdr3_length: 16
clone_size: -
j_call: TRBJ2-3
cdr3_nt: TGCGCCAGCAGCAGGAGAGGGGTGGAGGGCGGAGATACGCAGTATTTT
cdr3_aa: CASSRRGVEGGDTQYF

v_call: TRBV2
d_call: -
cdr3_length: 12
clone_size: many
j_call: TRBJ2-7
cdr3_nt: TGTGCCAGCAGTGAGGGGGGCTACGAGCAGTACTTC
cdr3_aa: CASSEGGYEQYF

v_call: TRBV29-1
d_call: -
cdr3_length: 12
clone_size: -
j_call: TRBJ1-2
cdr3_nt: TGCAGCGTTGAAGAGGTGGGGTATGGCTACACCTTC
cdr3_aa: CSVEEVGYGYTF

v_call: TRBV12-3/TRBV12-4
d_call: -
cdr3_length: 14
clone_size: many
j_call: TRBJ1-1
cdr3_nt: TGTGCCAGCAGTTTAGGACCAACGAACACTGAAGCTTTCTTT
cdr3_aa: CASSLGPTNTEAFF

v_call: TRBV10-2
d_call: -
cdr3_length: 13
clone_size: few
j_call: TRBJ2-2
cdr3_nt: TGCGCCAGCAGCCTACAGGGCCCCGGGGAGCTGTTTTTT
cdr3_aa: CASSLQGPGELFF

v_call: TRBV12-5
d_call: -
cdr3_length: 17
clone_size: few
j_call: TRBJ2-3
cdr3_nt: TGTGCTAGTGGTTTGCCTCCACTGGGGCCTGAGTCGGATACGCAGTATTTT
cdr3_aa: CASGLPPLGPESDTQYF

v_call: TRBV28
d_call: -
cdr3_length: 13
clone_size: many
j_call: TRBJ1-5
cdr3_nt: TGTGCCAGCAGGGTCTATAGCAATCAGCCCCAGCATTTT
cdr3_aa: CASRVYSNQPQHF

v_call: TRBV20-1
d_call: -
cdr3_length: 11
clone_size: -
j_call: TRBJ2-3
cdr3_nt: TGCAGTGCTAGAGATCTCTCTACGCAGTATTTT
cdr3_aa: CSARDLSTQYF

v_call: TRBV27
d_call: TRBD1
cdr3_length: 16
clone_size: many
j_call: TRBJ2-7
cdr3_nt: TGTGCCAGCAGTTTATCGGGACCTGGACAGGGTCGGGAGCAGTACTTC
cdr3_aa: CASSLSGPGQGREQYF

v_call: TRBV27
d_call: -
cdr3_length: 15
clone_size: few
j_call: TRBJ2-3
cdr3_nt: TGTGCCAGCAGTTGGCCGGGACTTGGTAGGGGTACGCAGTATTTT
cdr3_aa: CASSWPGLGRGTQYF

v_call: TRBV27
d_call: TRBD1
cdr3_length: 16
clone_size: few
j_call: TRBJ1-1
cdr3_nt: TGTGCCAGCAGTTTATTTAGCAGCAGGGGGCCCACTGAAGCTTTCTTT
cdr3_aa: CASSLFSSRGPTEAFF

v_call: TRBV12-3/TRBV12-4
d_call: -
cdr3_length: 13
clone_size: many
j_call: TRBJ1-1
cdr3_nt: TGTGCCAGCAGTTCAGGGGAGGGGACTGAAGCTTTCTTT
cdr3_aa: CASSSGEGTEAFF

v_call: TRBV28
d_call: -
cdr3_length: 17
clone_size: few
j_call: TRBJ1-1
cdr3_nt: TGTGCCAGCAGTTCTACCCAGAGGTTCCTCATGAACACTGAAGCTTTCTTT
cdr3_aa: CASSSTQRFLMNTEAFF

v_call: TRBV29-1
d_call: TRBD1
cdr3_length: 13
clone_size: many
j_call: TRBJ2-7
cdr3_nt: TGCAGCGTTGAGGACAGGGATTCCTACGAGCAGTACTTC
cdr3_aa: CSVEDRDSYEQYF

v_call: TRBV7-2
d_call: -
cdr3_length: 15
clone_size: many
j_call: TRBJ2-3
cdr3_nt: TGTGCCAGCAGCTTCGGTTCGACTAAGGCAGATACGCAGTATTTT
cdr3_aa: CASSFGSTKADTQYF

v_call: TRBV6-5
d_call: -
cdr3_length: 17
clone_size: -
j_call: TRBJ2-7
cdr3_nt: TGTGCCAGCAGTTACGCGGGGGACACCCAGTCGACCTACGAGCAGTACTTC
cdr3_aa: CASSYAGDTQSTYEQYF

v_call: TRBV27
d_call: -
cdr3_length: 13
clone_size: -
j_call: TRBJ1-1
cdr3_nt: TGTGCCAGCAGTTACGGACAGAACACTGAAGCTTTCTTT
cdr3_aa: CASSYGQNTEAFF

v_call: TRBV7-2
d_call: -
cdr3_length: 13
clone_size: few
j_call: TRBJ1-1
cdr3_nt: TGTGCCAGCAGCTTAGCCCCGAACACTGAAGCTTTCTTT
cdr3_aa: CASSLAPNTEAFF